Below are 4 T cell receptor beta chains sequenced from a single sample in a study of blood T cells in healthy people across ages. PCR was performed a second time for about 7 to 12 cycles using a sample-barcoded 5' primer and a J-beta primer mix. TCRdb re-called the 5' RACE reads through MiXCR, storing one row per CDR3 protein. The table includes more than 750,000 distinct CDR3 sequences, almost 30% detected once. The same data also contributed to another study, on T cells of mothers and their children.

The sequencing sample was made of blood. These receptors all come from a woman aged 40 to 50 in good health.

CDR3: CASSISQHYGYTF. The DNA for the CDR3 is TGTGCCAGTAGTATCTCACAACACTATGGCTACACCTTC. The chain joins TRBV19 to TRBJ1-2; D is undetermined. Germline V lookup: CDR1 LNHDA, CDR2 SQIVND (reference sequence). The CDR3 is 13 amino acids. Between the trimmed V and J ends, which lost 3 bases and 3 bases, there was a span of 8 bases.

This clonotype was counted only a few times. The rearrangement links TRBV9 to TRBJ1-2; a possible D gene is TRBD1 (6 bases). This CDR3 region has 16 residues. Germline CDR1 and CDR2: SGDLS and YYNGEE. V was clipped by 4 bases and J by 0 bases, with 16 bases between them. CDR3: CASSQNRDRPNYGYTF. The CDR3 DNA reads TGTGCCAGCAGCCAGAACAGGGACCGCCCTAACTATGGCTACACCTTC.

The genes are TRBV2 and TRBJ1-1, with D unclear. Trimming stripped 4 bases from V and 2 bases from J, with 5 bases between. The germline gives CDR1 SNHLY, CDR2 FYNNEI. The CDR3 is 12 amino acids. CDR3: CASSVFNTEAFF. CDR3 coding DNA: TGTGCCAGCAGTGTATTTAACACTGAAGCTTTCTTT.

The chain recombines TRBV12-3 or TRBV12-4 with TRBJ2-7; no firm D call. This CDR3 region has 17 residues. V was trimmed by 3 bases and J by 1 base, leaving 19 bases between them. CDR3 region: CASSFLGRSSSSYEQYF. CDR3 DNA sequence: TGTGCCAGCAGTTTTCTCGGACGGTCATCTTCGTCCTACGAGCAGTACTTC.